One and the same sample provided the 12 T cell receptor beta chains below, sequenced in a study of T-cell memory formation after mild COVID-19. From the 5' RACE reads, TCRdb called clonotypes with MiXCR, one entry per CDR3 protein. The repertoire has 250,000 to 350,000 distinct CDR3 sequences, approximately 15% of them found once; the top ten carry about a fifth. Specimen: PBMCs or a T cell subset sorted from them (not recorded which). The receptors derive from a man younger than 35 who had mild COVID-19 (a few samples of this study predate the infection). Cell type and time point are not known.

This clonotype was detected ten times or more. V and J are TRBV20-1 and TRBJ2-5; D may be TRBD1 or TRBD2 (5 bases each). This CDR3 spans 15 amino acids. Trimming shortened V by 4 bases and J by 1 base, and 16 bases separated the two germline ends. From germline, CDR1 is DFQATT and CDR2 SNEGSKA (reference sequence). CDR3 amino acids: CSANLGWGIQETQYF. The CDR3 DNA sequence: TGCAGTGCTAACCTGGGGTGGGGGATCCAAGAGACCCAGTACTTC.

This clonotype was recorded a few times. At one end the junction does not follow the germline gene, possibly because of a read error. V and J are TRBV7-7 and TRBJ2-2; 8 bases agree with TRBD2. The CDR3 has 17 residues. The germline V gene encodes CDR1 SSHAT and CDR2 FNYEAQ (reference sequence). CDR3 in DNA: TGTGCTAGCAGCTTAGGCGGTAGCGGGGCTAACACCGGGGAGCTGTTTTTT. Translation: CASSLGGSGANTGELFF.

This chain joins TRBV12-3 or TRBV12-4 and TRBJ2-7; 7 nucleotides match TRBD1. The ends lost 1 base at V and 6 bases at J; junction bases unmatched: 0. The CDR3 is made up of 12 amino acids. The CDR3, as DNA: TGTGCCAGCAGTTTAGACAGGGGCGAGCAGTACTTC. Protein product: CASSLDRGEQYF.

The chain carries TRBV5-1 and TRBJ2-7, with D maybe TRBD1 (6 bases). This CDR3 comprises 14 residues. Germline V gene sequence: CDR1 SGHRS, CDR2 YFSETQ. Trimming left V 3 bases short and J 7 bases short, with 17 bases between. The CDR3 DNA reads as TGCGCCAGCAGCTGGCAGGGGACCAAGGAAGAGCAGTACTTC. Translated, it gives CASSWQGTKEEQYF.

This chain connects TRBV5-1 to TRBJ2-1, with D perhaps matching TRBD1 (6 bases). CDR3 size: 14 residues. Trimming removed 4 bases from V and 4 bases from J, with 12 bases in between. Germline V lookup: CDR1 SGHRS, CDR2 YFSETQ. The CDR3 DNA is TGCGCCAGCAGCCCGGACAGACCGTACAATGAGCAGTTCTTC. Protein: CASSPDRPYNEQFF.

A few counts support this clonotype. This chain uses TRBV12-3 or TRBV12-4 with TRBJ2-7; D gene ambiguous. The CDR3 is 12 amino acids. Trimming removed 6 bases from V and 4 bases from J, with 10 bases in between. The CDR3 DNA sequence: TGTGCCAGCAGGTTGACACAATACGAGCAGTACGTC. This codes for CASRLTQYEQYV.

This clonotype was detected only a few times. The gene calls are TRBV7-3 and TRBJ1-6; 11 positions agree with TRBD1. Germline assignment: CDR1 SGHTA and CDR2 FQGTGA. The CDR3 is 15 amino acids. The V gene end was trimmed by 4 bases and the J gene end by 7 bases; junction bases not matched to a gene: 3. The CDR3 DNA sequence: TGTGCCAGCAGCTGGACAGGGGGCGGGAATTCACCCCTCCACTTT. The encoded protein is CASSWTGGGNSPLHF.

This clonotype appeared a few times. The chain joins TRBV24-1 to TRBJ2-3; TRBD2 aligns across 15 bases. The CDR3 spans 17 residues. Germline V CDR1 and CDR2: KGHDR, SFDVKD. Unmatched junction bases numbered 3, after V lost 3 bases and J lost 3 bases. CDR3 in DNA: TGTGCCACCAGTGATGGGACTAGCGGGGGGTCGACAGATACGCAGTATTTT. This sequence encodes CATSDGTSGGSTDTQYF.

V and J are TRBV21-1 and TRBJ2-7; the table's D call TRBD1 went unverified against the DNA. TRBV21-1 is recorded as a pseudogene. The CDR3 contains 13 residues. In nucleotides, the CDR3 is TGTGCCAGCAGACGCCTCAGGGGGAAGAAGCAGTACGTC. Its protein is CASRRLRGKKQYV.

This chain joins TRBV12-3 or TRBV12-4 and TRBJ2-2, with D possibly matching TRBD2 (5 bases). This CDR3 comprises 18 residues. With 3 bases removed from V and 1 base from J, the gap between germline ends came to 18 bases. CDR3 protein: CASSFLGRGWRNTGELFF. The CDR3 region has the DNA TGTGCCAGCAGTTTTCTCGGCCGAGGGTGGCGGAACACCGGGGAGCTGTTTTTT.

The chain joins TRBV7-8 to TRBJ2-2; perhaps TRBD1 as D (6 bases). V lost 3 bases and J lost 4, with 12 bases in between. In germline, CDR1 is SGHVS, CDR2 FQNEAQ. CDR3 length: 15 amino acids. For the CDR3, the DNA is TGTGCCAGCAGCTTTGGACAGCTCTTCACCGGGGAGCTGTTTTTT. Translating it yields CASSFGQLFTGELFF. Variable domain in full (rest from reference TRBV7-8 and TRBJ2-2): GAGVSQSPRYKVAKRGQDVALRCDPISGHVSLFWYQQALGQGPEFLTYFQNEAQLDKSGLPSDRFFAERPEGSVSTLKIQRTQQEDSAVYLCASSFGQLFTGELFFGEGSRLTVL.

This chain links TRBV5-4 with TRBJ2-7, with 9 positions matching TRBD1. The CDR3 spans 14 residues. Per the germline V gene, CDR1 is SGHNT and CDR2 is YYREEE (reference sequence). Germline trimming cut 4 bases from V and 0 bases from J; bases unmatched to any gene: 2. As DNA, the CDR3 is TGTGCCAGCAGCCAGGGACAGGGCTCCTACGAGCAGTACTTC. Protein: CASSQGQGSYEQYF.